The 4 T cell receptor beta chains presented below share a single source sample, sequenced in a study of cytomegalovirus exposure and HLA in healthy donors (dated by TCRdb to the late 2010s). The library was prepared using the immunoSEQ multiplex PCR assay. For the multiplex PCR, a mixture combining 60 forward primers for TCR Vbeta segments and 13 reverse primers for TCR Jbeta segments was used. TCRdb limited this immuneACCESS table to in-frame rearrangements with V and J called. A share of clones is missing; checked studies link under half to unresolved V genes, and the rest is unexplained. The sample table holds over 95,000 clones, of which about 75% were seen once. The ten largest account for roughly an eighth of the sample. Material for sequencing was PBMCs. The receptor set was obtained from a woman aged 40 to 55 in good health and CMV-seropositive.

The chain is built from TRBV30 and TRBJ2-7; the D gene is possibly TRBD1 (6 bases). Germline CDR1 is GTSNPN and CDR2 is SVGIG (reference sequence). V dropped 0 bases and J dropped 7 bases, with 16 bases sitting between them. The CDR3 contains 14 residues. The CDR3 loop is CAWSVWFVQGEQYF. The CDR3 DNA reads TGTGCCTGGAGTGTATGGTTTGTGCAGGGGGAGCAGTACTTC.

The chain links TRBV5-4 to TRBJ2-1, with D perhaps TRBD2 (5 bases). Trimming removed 1 base from V and 5 bases from J, with 10 bases in between. Germline V gene lookup returns CDR1 SGHNT and CDR2 YYREEE (reference sequence). The CDR3 loop spans 14 amino acids. CDR3 residues: CASSLPLLDNEQFF. CDR3 in DNA: TGTGCCAGCAGCTTGCCCTTACTAGACAATGAGCAGTTCTTC.

The J gene is TRBJ1-2, the V gene TRBV14; 7 bases are a match to TRBD1. Losses at the gene ends were 4 bases for V and 6 bases for J; bases not matched to a gene: 8. Germline V gene data show CDR1 as SGHDN and CDR2 as FVKESK. This CDR3 spans 14 amino acids. The CDR3 loop is CASSLRGVLDGYTF. The CDR3 DNA sequence: TGTGCCAGCAGCCTCAGGGGGGTATTGGATGGCTACACCTTC.

The rearrangement uses TRBV14 and TRBJ2-1, with 11 bases fitting TRBD1. Germline values: CDR1 SGHDN, CDR2 FVKESK. V dropped 0 bases and J dropped 5; count of bases not matched to a gene: 3. CDR3 length: 16 amino acids. Here the CDR3 reads CASSQEPGQGDNEQFF. CDR3 coding DNA: TGTGCCAGCAGCCAAGAGCCGGGACAGGGGGACAATGAGCAGTTCTTC.